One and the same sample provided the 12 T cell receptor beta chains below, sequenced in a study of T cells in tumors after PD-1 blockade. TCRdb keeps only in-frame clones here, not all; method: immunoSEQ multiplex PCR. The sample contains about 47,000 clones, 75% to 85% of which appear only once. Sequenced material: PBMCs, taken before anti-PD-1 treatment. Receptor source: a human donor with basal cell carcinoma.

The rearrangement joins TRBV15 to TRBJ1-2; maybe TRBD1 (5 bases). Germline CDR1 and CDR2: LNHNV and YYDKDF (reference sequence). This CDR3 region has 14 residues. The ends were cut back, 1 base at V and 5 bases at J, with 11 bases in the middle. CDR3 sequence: CATSRAGRGYGYTF. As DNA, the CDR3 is TGTGCCACCAGCAGAGCAGGGCGAGGGTATGGCTACACCTTC. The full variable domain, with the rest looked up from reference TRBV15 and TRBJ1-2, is DAMVIQNPRYQVTQFGKPVTLSCSQTLNHNVMYWYQQKSSQAPKLLFHYYDKDFNNEADTPDNFQSRRPNTSFCFLDIRSPGLGDTAMYLCATSRAGRGYGYTFGSGTRLTVV.

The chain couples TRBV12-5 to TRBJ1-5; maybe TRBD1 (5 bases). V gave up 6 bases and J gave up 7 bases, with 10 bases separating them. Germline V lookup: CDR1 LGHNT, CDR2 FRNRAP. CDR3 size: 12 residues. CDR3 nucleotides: TGTGCTAGTGGGGGGGGGATACAGCCCCAGCATTTT. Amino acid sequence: CASGGGIQPQHF.

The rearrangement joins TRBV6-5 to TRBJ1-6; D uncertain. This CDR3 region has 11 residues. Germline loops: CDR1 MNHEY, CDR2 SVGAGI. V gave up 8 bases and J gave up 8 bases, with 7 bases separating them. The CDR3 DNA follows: TGTGCCAGCCGTTGGGATTCACCCCTCCACTTT. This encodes CASRWDSPLHF.

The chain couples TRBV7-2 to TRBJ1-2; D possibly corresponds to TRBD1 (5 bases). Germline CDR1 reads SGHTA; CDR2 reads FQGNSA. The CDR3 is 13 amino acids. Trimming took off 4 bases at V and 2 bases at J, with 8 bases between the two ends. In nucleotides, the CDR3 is TGTGCCAGCAGCTCGGGACGGAACTATGGCTACACCTTC. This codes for CASSSGRNYGYTF.

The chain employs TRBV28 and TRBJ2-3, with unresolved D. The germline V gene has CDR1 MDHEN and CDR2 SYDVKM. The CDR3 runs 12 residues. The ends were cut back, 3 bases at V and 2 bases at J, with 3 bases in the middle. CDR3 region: CASSFPTDTQYF. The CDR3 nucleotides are TGTGCCAGCAGTTTTCCCACAGATACGCAGTATTTT.

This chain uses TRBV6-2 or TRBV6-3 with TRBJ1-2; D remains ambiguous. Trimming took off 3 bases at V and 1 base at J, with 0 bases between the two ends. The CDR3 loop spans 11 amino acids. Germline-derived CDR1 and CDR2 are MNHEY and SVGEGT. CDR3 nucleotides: TGTGCCAGCAGTTATAACTATGGCTACACCTTC. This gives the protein CASSYNYGYTF.

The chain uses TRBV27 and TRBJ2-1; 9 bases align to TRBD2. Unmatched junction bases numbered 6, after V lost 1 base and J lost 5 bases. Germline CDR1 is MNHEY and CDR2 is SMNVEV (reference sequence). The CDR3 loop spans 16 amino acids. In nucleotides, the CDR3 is TGTGCCAGCAGTTTATTTGGCGGGAGGGACAACAATGAGCAGTTCTTC. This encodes CASSLFGGRDNNEQFF.

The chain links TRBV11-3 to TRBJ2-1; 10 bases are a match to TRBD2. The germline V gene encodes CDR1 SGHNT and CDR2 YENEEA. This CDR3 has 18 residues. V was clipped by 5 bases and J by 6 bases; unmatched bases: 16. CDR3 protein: CASSPGASGGAFFNEQFF. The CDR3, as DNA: TGTGCCAGCAGCCCTGGGGCGAGCGGGGGGGCTTTTTTCAATGAGCAGTTCTTC.

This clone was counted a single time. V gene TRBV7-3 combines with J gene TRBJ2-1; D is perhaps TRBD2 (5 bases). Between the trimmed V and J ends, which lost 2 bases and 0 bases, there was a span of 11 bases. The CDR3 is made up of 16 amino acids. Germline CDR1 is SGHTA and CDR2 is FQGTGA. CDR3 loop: CASSLRPGSSYNEQFF. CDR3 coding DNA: TGTGCCAGCAGCTTACGGCCGGGAAGCTCCTACAATGAGCAGTTCTTC.

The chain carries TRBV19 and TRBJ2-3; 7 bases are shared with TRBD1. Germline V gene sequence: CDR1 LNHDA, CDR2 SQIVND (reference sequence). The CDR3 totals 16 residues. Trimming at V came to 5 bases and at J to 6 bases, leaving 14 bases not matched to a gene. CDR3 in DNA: TGTGCCAGTAGTGACAGACCCACAGGGGAAGGGGATACGCAGTATTTT. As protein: CASSDRPTGEGDTQYF.

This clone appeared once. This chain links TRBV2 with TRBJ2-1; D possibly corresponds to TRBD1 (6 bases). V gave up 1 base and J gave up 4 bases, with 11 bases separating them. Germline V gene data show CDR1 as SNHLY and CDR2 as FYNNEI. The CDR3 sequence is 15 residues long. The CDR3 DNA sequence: TGTGCCAGCAGTGAAGTCAGGACAGCTTACAATGAGCAGTTCTTC. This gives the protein CASSEVRTAYNEQFF. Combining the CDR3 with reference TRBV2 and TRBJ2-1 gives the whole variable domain EPEVTQTPSHQVTQMGQEVILRCVPISNHLYFYWYRQILGQKVEFLVSFYNNEISEKSEIFDDQFSVERPDGSNFTLKIRSTKLEDSAMYFCASSEVRTAYNEQFFGPGTRLTVL.

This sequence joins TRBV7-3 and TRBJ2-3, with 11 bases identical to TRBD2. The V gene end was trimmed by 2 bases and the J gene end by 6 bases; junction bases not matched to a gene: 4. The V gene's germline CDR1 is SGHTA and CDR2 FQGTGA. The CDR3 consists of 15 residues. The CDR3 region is CASSLGASGRDTQYF. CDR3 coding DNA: TGTGCCAGCAGCTTAGGGGCTAGCGGGAGGGATACGCAGTATTTT.